This TCR beta chain was captured by sequencing in a study of Ad26.COV2.S vaccination and SARS-CoV-2 variants (dated by TCRdb to the early 2020s). With respect to the entire study: Vaccine-arm donors were drawn from COV1001, a multicentre, randomized, double-blind, placebo-controlled phase I-IIa trial of Ad26.COV2.S in healthy adults. Ad26.COV2.S was given intramuscularly at 5x10^10 or 1x10^11 viral particles, as a single shot or as two shots 56 days apart. Sequencing of the TCRbeta repertoire served to evaluate the specificity and breadth of SARS-CoV-2-reactive T cell receptors following Ad26.COV2.S vaccination. The TCR-sequenced set comprised about 30 samples: approximately 19 Ad26.COV2.S vaccine recipients, 5 placebo recipients and 8 SARS-CoV-2 convalescent individuals. Participants in the trial were split at random into five groups of five each, receiving low-dose or high-dose Ad26.COV2.S once or twice, or else placebo on both occasions. Investigators did not know the trial group allocation while performing experiments and assessing outcomes.

What the treatment or condition label conveys for this sample: around 19 received Ad26.COV2.S at low or high dose, single or two shots; several received placebo; per-sample allocation not given. Repertoires of vaccine and placebo recipients were sequenced from samples collected on day 63 after the first injection. Cohort 1b enrolled roughly 25 adults aged 18-55 years at a single site in Boston, USA, between 29 July and 7 August 2020. Ad26.COV2.S consisted of a replication-incompetent adenovirus type 26 vector by which a prefusion-stabilized SARS-CoV-2 spike protein from the original Wuhan strain was expressed. Counted from cysteine to phenylalanine, this CDR3 has 17 amino acids. The retained sequence is limited to the CDR3, 51 bases, with the frame set at the first base. Compared with germline, V lacks 7 bases and J lacks 2 bases; bases without a gene match: 10. Per the germline V gene, SNHLY is the CDR1 and FYNNEI is the CDR2.

The research as a whole found: The authors noted that total T cell responses may have been underestimated by the TCR breadth and depth analyses. After vaccination, spike-specific CD8+ and CD4+ T cell responses were reported to show substantial breadth. Vaccine and placebo recipients had similar non-spike TCR breadth, a finding consistent with the vaccine containing only spike. The study was not powered to compare responses between vaccine doses or regimens. Compared with placebo recipients, Ad26.COV2.S recipients showed higher spike-specific TCR breadth (P = 0.0014).

The immunoSEQ Assay was used to sequence TCRbeta CDR3 regions. After extraction, genomic DNA underwent amplification by bias-controlled multiplex PCR, followed by high-throughput sequencing. The source study handled its data this way. Collapsing and filtering of sequences were performed to quantify the absolute abundance of each unique TCRbeta CDR3 region. T cell fraction was estimated by normalizing TCRbeta template counts to usable DNA, with usable DNA measured through amplification of reference genes found in all nucleated cells. Repertoire TCRs were annotated as SARS-CoV-2-specific by exact matching of V gene, CDR3 amino acid sequence and J gene to a known reactive TCR set. The reference SARS-CoV-2 TCR set was derived from MIRA and filtered for enrichment in COVID-19-positive ImmuneCODE repertoires, a step that removed public or cross-reactive TCRs. Based on the MIRA antigens, annotated TCRs were further analysed at the level of specific ORF or position within ORF. Breadth was defined as annotated unique rearrangements over total unique productive rearrangements; depth was the summed frequency of those rearrangements. Group comparisons of TCR breadth used two-sided Wilcoxon rank-sum tests. What TCRdb holds here is the immuneACCESS table cut down to in-frame rearrangements. Part of the clones is not present; checked against another copy, under half of the missing clones reflect an unresolved V gene, and the others are unexplained. That table is the source of V, J and clone size, and D and trimming were worked out from the DNA. This sample holds 350,000 to 500,000 clones; roughly nine tenths were observed only once. The top ten constitute around 2.6% of the sample.

Concerning this clone: The antigen it recognizes is unknown. Within one base of it there is no much larger clone, and no base qualities were kept.

The origin of this receptor is a person aged 18-65 years who received the Ad26.COV2.S COVID-19 vaccine or a placebo. The rearrangement combines TRBV2 with TRBJ2-3; 12 central bases correspond to TRBD2. The sequencing used peripheral blood, collected in a trial of Ad26.COV2.S vaccine versus placebo. The CDR3 loop reads CASMFRASGRATDTQYF. Here is the DNA: TGTGCCAGCATGTTCCGGGCTAGCGGGAGGGCCACAGATACGCAGTATTTT.